This T cell receptor (beta chain) was recovered during a study of OX40 agonist ivuxolimab in advanced cancers. Overall study context: Under the entry rules, prior anti-PD-1, anti-PD-L1 or anti-CTLA-4 therapy was allowed, and more than 35% had some.

Broader study findings: Compared with CD4+, CD8+ T cells on average had more expanded clones. Part of the nonresponder group also had normalized T-cell clonal expansion that was low.

Assay used: immunoSEQ multiplex PCR; TCRdb lists only in-frame clones, some missing. The sample holds about 64,000 clones, almost 85% seen once. Comment on this clone: What it recognizes is unknown.

The clonotype comes from an adult with an advanced solid tumor such as melanoma, head and neck, liver or kidney cancer. Sequencing used CD4+ or CD8+ T cells sorted from blood, obtained in a trial of the OX40 agonist ivuxolimab.

For the CDR3, the DNA is TGTGCCAGCAGCTTAGCGGGAGGGCCCGGCGAGCAGTACTTC. Protein: CASSLAGGPGEQYF. The V call is TRBV7-9, the J call TRBJ2-7; 7 bases align to TRBD2. The CDR3 totals 14 residues. J gave up 6 bases and V 0 bases, and 5 bases lay outside the gene matches. Germline CDR1 and CDR2: SEHNR and FQNEAQ (reference sequence).